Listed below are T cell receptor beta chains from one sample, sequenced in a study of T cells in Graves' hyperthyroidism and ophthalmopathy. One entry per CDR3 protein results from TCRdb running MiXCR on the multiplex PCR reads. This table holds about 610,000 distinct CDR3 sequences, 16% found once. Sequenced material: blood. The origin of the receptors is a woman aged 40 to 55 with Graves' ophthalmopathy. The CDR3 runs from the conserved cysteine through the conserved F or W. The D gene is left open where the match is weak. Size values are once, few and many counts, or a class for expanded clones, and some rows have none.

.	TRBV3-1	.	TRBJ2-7	TGTGCCAGCAGCCAAGTGGACTCTCCCTACGAGCAGTACTTC	CASSQVDSPYEQYF
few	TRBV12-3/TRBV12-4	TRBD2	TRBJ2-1	TGTGCCAGCAGTCCCCGGACTAGCGGGGGGGCCAGTAATGAGCAGTTCTTC	CASSPRTSGGASNEQFF
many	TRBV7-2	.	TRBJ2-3	TGTGCCAGCAGCTTAGAGTTTGCAGTGCCAGGCACAGATACGCAGTATTTT	CASSLEFAVPGTDTQYF
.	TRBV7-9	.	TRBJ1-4	TGTGCCAGCAGCTTATCTCAGGGTCGGGAAAAACTGTTTTTT	CASSLSQGREKLFF
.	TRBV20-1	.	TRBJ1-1	TGCAGTGCTAGAGATGTAGGGAGAGGGGTGAACACTGAAGCTTTCTTT	CSARDVGRGVNTEAFF
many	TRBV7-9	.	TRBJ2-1	TGTGCCAGCAGTCAAACTAGAGTTGATGAGCAGTTCTTC	CASSQTRVDEQFF
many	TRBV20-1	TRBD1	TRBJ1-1	TGCAGTGCTTTTCCAGGGACAGGAGTGAACACTGAAGCTTTCTTT	CSAFPGTGVNTEAFF
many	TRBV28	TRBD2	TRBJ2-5	TGTGCCAGCAGTACGGGACTAGCCCCCCCGGAGACCCAGTACTTC	CASSTGLAPPETQYF
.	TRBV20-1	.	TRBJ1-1	TGCAGTGCTCCAAGCGGGACACGCAGAATGAACACTGAAGCTTTCTTT	CSAPSGTRRMNTEAFF
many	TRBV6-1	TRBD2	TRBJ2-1	TGTGCCAGCAGTGAACAAGCGGGAGGGCGGAATGAGCAGTTCTTC	CASSEQAGGRNEQFF
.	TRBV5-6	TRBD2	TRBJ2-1	TGTGCCAGCACCCAGGCGGGACTAGCGGTAAATGAGCAGTTCTTC	CASTQAGLAVNEQFF
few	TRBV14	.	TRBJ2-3	TGTGCCAGCAGCCAAGATAGGAGTACGCAGTATTTT	CASSQDRSTQYF
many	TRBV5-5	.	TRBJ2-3	TGTGCCAGCAGGGTGGCAGGGCTAGATACGCAGTATTTT	CASRVAGLDTQYF
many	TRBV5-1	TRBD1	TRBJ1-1	TGCGCCAGCAGCCGACAGGGGTCCCAGAACACTGAAGCTTTCTTT	CASSRQGSQNTEAFF
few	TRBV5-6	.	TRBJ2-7	TGTGCCAGCAGCTTTATCGACTACGAGCAGTACTTC	CASSFIDYEQYF
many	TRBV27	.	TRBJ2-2	TGTGCCAGCAGTCTTTATAACGGAGGAGGGGAGCTGTTTTTT	CASSLYNGGGELFF